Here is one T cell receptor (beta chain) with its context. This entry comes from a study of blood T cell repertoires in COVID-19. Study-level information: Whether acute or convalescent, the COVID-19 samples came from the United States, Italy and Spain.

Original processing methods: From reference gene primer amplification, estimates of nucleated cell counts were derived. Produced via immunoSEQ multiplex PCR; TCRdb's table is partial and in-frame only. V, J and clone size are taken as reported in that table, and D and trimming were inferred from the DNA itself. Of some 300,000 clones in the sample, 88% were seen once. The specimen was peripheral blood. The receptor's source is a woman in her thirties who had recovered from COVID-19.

CDR3 amino acids: CASSTGVDTQYF. CDR3 sequence (DNA): TGCGCCAGCAGCACAGGGGTGGATACGCAGTATTTT. V gene TRBV5-1 combines with J gene TRBJ2-3; 7 nucleotides line up with TRBD1. Trimming took 4 bases from V and 6 from J; bases not matched to a gene: 2. Germline CDR1 is SGHRS and CDR2 is YFSETQ. The CDR3 length is 12 residues.